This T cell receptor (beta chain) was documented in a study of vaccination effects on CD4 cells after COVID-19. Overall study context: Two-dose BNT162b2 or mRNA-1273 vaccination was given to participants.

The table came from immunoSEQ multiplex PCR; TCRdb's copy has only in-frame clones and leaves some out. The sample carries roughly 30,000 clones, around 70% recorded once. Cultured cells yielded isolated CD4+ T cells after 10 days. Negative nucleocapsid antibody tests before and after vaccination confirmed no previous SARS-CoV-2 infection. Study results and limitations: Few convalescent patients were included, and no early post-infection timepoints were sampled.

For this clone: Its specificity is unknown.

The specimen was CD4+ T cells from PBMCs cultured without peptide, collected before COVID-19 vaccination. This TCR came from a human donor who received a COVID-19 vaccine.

CDR3 in amino acids: CASSRPGQGASTDTQYF. CDR3 nucleotides: TGTGCCAGCAGCCGACCTGGACAGGGGGCCTCCACAGATACGCAGTATTTT. The rearrangement joins TRBV5-6 to TRBJ2-3, with 11 bases lining up with TRBD1. Germline V gene data show CDR1 as SGHDT and CDR2 as YYEEEE. V was clipped by 4 bases and J by 2 bases; unmatched bases: 9. There are 17 residues in the CDR3.